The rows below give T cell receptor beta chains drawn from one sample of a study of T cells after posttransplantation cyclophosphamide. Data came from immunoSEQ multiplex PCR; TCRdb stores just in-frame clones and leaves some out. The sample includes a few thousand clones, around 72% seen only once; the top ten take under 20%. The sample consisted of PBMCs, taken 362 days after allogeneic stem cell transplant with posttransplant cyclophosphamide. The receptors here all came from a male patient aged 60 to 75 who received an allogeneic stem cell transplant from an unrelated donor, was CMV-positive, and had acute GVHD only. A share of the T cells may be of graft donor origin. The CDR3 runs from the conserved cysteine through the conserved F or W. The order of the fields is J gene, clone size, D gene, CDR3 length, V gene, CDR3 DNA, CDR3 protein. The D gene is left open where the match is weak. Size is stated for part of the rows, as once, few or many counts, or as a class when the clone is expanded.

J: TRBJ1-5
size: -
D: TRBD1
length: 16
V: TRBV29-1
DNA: TGCAGCGTTCCCGGGACAGGGCTTAATAGCAATCAGCCCCAGCATTTT
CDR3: CSVPGTGLNSNQPQHF

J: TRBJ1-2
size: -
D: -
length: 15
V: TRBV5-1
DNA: TGCGCCAGCAGCTTGACGGGGGGGTCTAACTATGGCTACACCTTC
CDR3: CASSLTGGSNYGYTF

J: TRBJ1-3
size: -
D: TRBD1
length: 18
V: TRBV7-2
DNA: TGTGCCAGCAGCTACTCTCTTCCAGGACAGGGGGGAGGAAACACCATATATTTT
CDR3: CASSYSLPGQGGGNTIYF

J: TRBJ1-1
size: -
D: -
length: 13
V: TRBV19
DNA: TGTGCCAGTAGTACCGACAGGAACACTGAAGCTTTCTTT
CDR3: CASSTDRNTEAFF

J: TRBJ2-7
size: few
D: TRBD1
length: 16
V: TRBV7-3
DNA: TGTGCCAGCAGCACCAACCGGGGACAGGGAGCCTACGAGCAGTACTTC
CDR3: CASSTNRGQGAYEQYF

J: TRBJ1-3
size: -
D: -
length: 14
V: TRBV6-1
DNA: TGTGCCAGCAGTGCATACACAGGGGGAAACACCATATATTTT
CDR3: CASSAYTGGNTIYF

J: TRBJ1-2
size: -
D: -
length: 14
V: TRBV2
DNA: TGTGCCAGCAGTTACGAACAGGGCAACTATGGCTACACCTTC
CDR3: CASSYEQGNYGYTF

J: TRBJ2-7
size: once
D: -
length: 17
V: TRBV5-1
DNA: TGCGCCAGCAGCCCCTCGGGGGTGGGTCCCGCAATCTACGAGCAGTACTTC
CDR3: CASSPSGVGPAIYEQYF

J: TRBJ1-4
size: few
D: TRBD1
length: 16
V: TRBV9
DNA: TGTGCCAGCAGCGTAGTAATGGGACAGGGAACTGAAAAACTGTTTTTT
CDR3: CASSVVMGQGTEKLFF

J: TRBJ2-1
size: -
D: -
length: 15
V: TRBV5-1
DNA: TGCGCCAGCAGCTTTGGCCGGAGCTCCTACAATGAGCAGTTCTTC
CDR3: CASSFGRSSYNEQFF

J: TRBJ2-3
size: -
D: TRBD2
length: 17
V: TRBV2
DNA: TGTGCCAGCAGTGATCGTGGTGGCGGGAGTCCCGCAGATACGCAGTATTTT
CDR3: CASSDRGGGSPADTQYF

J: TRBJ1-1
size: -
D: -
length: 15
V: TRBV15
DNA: TGTGCCACCAGCAGCCAACCCGGGGAAGACACTGAAGCTTTCTTT
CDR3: CATSSQPGEDTEAFF

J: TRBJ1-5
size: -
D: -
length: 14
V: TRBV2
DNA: TGTGCCAGCAGTGTGACAGGTAGCAATCAGCCCCAGCATTTT
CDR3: CASSVTGSNQPQHF

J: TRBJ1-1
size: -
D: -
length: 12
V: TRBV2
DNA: TGTGCCAGCTGGCGGATCAACACTGAAGCTTTCTTT
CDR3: CASWRINTEAFF

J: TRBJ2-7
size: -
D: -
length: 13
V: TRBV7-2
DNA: TGTGCCAGCAGCATAAGCCACGGGGACGAGCAGTACTTC
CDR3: CASSISHGDEQYF

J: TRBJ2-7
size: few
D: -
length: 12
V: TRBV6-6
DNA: TGTGCCAGCAGTCTCAGGGGAGACGAGCAGTACTTC
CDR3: CASSLRGDEQYF